This record looks at one T cell receptor (beta chain) sequence and its context. CDR1 and CDR2 from the germline V gene are WSHSY and SAAADI. Trimming shortened V by 6 bases and J by 2 bases, and 12 bases separated the two germline ends. CDR3 length: 14 residues. Seattle participants joined during active infection and were tracked over time. Original methodology: Cell counts per sample came from amplifying reference gene primers. TCRdb keeps only in-frame clones here, not all; method: immunoSEQ multiplex PCR. V, J and clone size are taken as reported in that table, and D and trimming were inferred from the DNA itself. Among about 280,000 clones listed, around 92% were seen once. These data originate in a study of blood T cell repertoires in COVID-19. Study overall: Samples of COVID-19 (acute and convalescent) were obtained from the United States, Italy and Spain. Sources were T cells, B-cell-depleted T cells, or PBMCs; the material itself was cDNA or gDNA.

This TCR was recovered from a woman between 25 and 40 years old with COVID-19, enrolled during active disease. The material sequenced was peripheral blood. V is TRBV10-2 and J is TRBJ2-3, with D possibly TRBD2 on 5 matching bases. CDR3 in DNA: TGCGCCAGCAGATTACTAGGGTCCACAGATACGCAGTATTTT. This encodes CASRLLGSTDTQYF.